This TCR beta chain stems from a study of Graves' ophthalmopathy and Graves' hyperthyroidism. Study-level results: Forecasting of ophthalmopathy progression by the model achieved more than 70% sensitivity and roughly 75% specificity.

Ophthalmopathy donors' eye disease showed moderate-to-severe activity, CAS of at least 3, NOSPECS of at least 4 and duration under 3 months. Exclusion applied to patients with other autoimmune diseases, uncontrolled infections, pregnancy or lactation. Isolation of PBMCs was performed using 7.5 to 10 ml of fresh peripheral blood. Germline CDR1 is KGHDR and CDR2 is SFDVKD. The length of the CDR3 is 14 residues. V gave up 3 bases and J gave up 2 bases, with 7 bases separating them. This clonotype was seen at least ten times. Its antigen is undetermined. The authors amplified TCR beta CDR3 regions, and they did so from RNA transcripts for repertoire sequencing. HTBI primers were used in a first-round RT-PCR, which preceded a second-round multiplex PCR. In TCRdb, the multiplex PCR reads were re-called with MiXCR into one record per CDR3 protein. This sample carries roughly 400,000 distinct CDR3 sequences, around 17% of them seen once, and the ten largest clones take more than 1.5%.

V usage is TRBV24-1 and J usage is TRBJ1-5; no clear D gene. The receptor was isolated from a woman between 18 and 29 years old with Graves' ophthalmopathy. Sequenced: peripheral blood. The CDR3 reads CATSDTPGNQPQHF. The CDR3 nucleotides are TGTGCCACCAGTGATACTCCCGGCAATCAGCCCCAGCATTTT.